Listed below are T cell receptor beta chains from one sample, sequenced in a study of blood T cell repertoires in COVID-19. Produced via immunoSEQ multiplex PCR; TCRdb's table is partial and in-frame only. In the table there are around 140,000 clones, around 88% of which are singletons. Material for sequencing was peripheral blood. The source is a human donor in a cohort sampled during active COVID-19. Both conserved end residues are part of each CDR3. A D gene is named only where the DNA matches it firmly. Expanded clones are given a class, and other clones once, few, many or no size at all.

d_call: -
cdr3_length: 14
clone_size: -
v_call: TRBV5-1
j_call: TRBJ1-1
cdr3_aa: CASSAGPQNTEAFF
cdr3_nt: TGCGCCAGCAGCGCGGGACCGCAGAACACTGAAGCTTTCTTT

d_call: TRBD2
cdr3_length: 16
clone_size: -
v_call: TRBV29-1
j_call: TRBJ2-5
cdr3_aa: CSVEDGGLAGQETQYF
cdr3_nt: TGCAGCGTTGAAGATGGGGGACTAGCGGGACAAGAGACCCAGTACTTC

d_call: -
cdr3_length: 15
clone_size: -
v_call: TRBV3-1/TRBV3-2
j_call: TRBJ1-2
cdr3_aa: CASSHISGVGSGYTF
cdr3_nt: TGTGCCAGCAGCCATATCAGCGGCGTTGGTAGTGGCTACACCTTC

d_call: -
cdr3_length: 16
clone_size: -
v_call: TRBV5-6
j_call: TRBJ2-4
cdr3_aa: CASSQGLQLALDIQYF
cdr3_nt: TGTGCCAGCAGCCAGGGACTCCAGCTAGCCTTGGACATTCAGTACTTC

d_call: -
cdr3_length: 15
clone_size: -
v_call: TRBV4-1
j_call: TRBJ1-1
cdr3_aa: CASSQGGFASTEAFF
cdr3_nt: TGCGCCAGCAGCCAAGGGGGCTTCGCATCGACTGAAGCTTTCTTT

d_call: -
cdr3_length: 15
clone_size: -
v_call: TRBV27
j_call: TRBJ2-2
cdr3_aa: CASRWGTSNTGELFF
cdr3_nt: TGTGCCAGCAGGTGGGGGACTTCGAACACCGGGGAGCTGTTTTTT

d_call: TRBD1
cdr3_length: 15
clone_size: -
v_call: TRBV9
j_call: TRBJ2-2
cdr3_aa: CASSVGDRGAGELFF
cdr3_nt: TGTGCCAGCAGCGTAGGGGACAGGGGGGCCGGGGAGCTGTTTTTT

d_call: -
cdr3_length: 15
clone_size: -
v_call: TRBV4-3
j_call: TRBJ2-3
cdr3_aa: CASSQDDGLTDTQYF
cdr3_nt: TGCGCCAGCAGCCAAGATGACGGACTTACAGATACGCAGTATTTT

d_call: TRBD1
cdr3_length: 15
clone_size: -
v_call: TRBV6-5
j_call: TRBJ1-4
cdr3_aa: CASSSPGQGDEKLFF
cdr3_nt: TGTGCCAGCAGTTCCCCGGGACAGGGAGATGAAAAACTGTTTTTT

d_call: TRBD1
cdr3_length: 15
clone_size: -
v_call: TRBV4-3
j_call: TRBJ1-2
cdr3_aa: CASSQVGTGGYGYTF
cdr3_nt: TGCGCCAGCAGCCAAGTCGGGACAGGGGGCTATGGCTACACCTTC

d_call: -
cdr3_length: 17
clone_size: -
v_call: TRBV24-1
j_call: TRBJ2-2
cdr3_aa: CATSDSFGTKNTGELFF
cdr3_nt: TGTGCCACCAGTGATTCGTTCGGGACAAAGAACACCGGGGAGCTGTTTTTT

d_call: -
cdr3_length: 11
clone_size: -
v_call: TRBV3-1/TRBV3-2
j_call: TRBJ1-6
cdr3_aa: CASSSNSPLHF
cdr3_nt: TGTGCCAGCAGCTCAAATTCACCCCTCCACTTT

d_call: TRBD1
cdr3_length: 15
clone_size: -
v_call: TRBV10-3
j_call: TRBJ1-4
cdr3_aa: CAIRPGTGREEKLFF
cdr3_nt: TGTGCCATCAGGCCCGGGACAGGGAGGGAAGAAAAACTGTTTTTT

d_call: -
cdr3_length: 14
clone_size: few
v_call: TRBV9
j_call: TRBJ2-7
cdr3_aa: CASSVGLSSYEQYF
cdr3_nt: TGTGCCAGCAGCGTAGGACTGAGCTCCTACGAGCAGTACTTC

d_call: TRBD1
cdr3_length: 16
clone_size: -
v_call: TRBV5-4
j_call: TRBJ2-2
cdr3_aa: CASSLGGRGKTGELFF
cdr3_nt: TGTGCCAGCAGCTTGGGAGGCAGGGGGAAAACCGGGGAGCTGTTTTTT

d_call: TRBD2
cdr3_length: 15
clone_size: -
v_call: TRBV30
j_call: TRBJ2-2
cdr3_aa: CAWSVEGLVAGELFF
cdr3_nt: TGTGCCTGGAGTGTAGAGGGACTAGTAGCCGGGGAGCTGTTTTTT

d_call: -
cdr3_length: 15
clone_size: -
v_call: TRBV3-1/TRBV3-2
j_call: TRBJ2-1
cdr3_aa: CASSPRPLSYNEQFF
cdr3_nt: TGTGCCAGCAGCCCCAGGCCGCTCTCCTACAATGAGCAGTTCTTC

d_call: TRBD2
cdr3_length: 15
clone_size: -
v_call: TRBV5-4
j_call: TRBJ2-5
cdr3_aa: CASSKLAGGKETQYF
cdr3_nt: TGTGCCAGCAGCAAACTAGCGGGGGGGAAGGAGACCCAGTACTTC

d_call: -
cdr3_length: 14
clone_size: -
v_call: TRBV5-4
j_call: TRBJ1-2
cdr3_aa: CASSPPGRGYGYTF
cdr3_nt: TGTGCCAGCAGCCCCCCGGGGAGGGGGTATGGCTACACCTTC

d_call: TRBD2
cdr3_length: 14
clone_size: few
v_call: TRBV11-3
j_call: TRBJ2-1
cdr3_aa: CPRGGESSYNEQFF
cdr3_nt: TGTCCCCGGGGGGGGGAGAGCTCCTACAATGAGCAGTTCTTC

d_call: -
cdr3_length: 12
clone_size: few
v_call: TRBV30
j_call: TRBJ2-2
cdr3_aa: CARDARGGELFF
cdr3_nt: TGTGCCCGGGACGCCAGGGGCGGGGAGCTGTTTTTT

d_call: TRBD2
cdr3_length: 14
clone_size: few
v_call: TRBV6-2/TRBV6-3
j_call: TRBJ2-4
cdr3_aa: CASSPAGGTDIQYF
cdr3_nt: TGTGCCAGCAGCCCCGCGGGGGGAACAGACATTCAGTACTTC

d_call: -
cdr3_length: 14
clone_size: -
v_call: TRBV19
j_call: TRBJ1-5
cdr3_aa: CASSIVPGHQPQHF
cdr3_nt: TGTGCCAGTAGTATAGTCCCAGGGCATCAGCCCCAGCATTTT

d_call: -
cdr3_length: 12
clone_size: few
v_call: TRBV6-5
j_call: TRBJ1-6
cdr3_aa: CASSSVGTPLHF
cdr3_nt: TGTGCCAGCAGTTCAGTCGGGACACCCCTCCACTTT

d_call: TRBD2
cdr3_length: 15
clone_size: -
v_call: TRBV7-2
j_call: TRBJ2-1
cdr3_aa: CASSLRTSGYNEQFF
cdr3_nt: TGTGCCAGCAGCCTCCGGACTAGCGGATACAATGAGCAGTTCTTC

d_call: -
cdr3_length: 13
clone_size: -
v_call: TRBV5-1
j_call: TRBJ2-3
cdr3_aa: CASSLVGGDTQYF
cdr3_nt: TGCGCCAGCAGCTTGGTAGGGGGAGACACGCAGTATTTT

d_call: TRBD2
cdr3_length: 16
clone_size: -
v_call: TRBV18
j_call: TRBJ2-3
cdr3_aa: CASSPRGSGGADTQYF
cdr3_nt: TGTGCCAGCTCACCACGAGGAAGCGGGGGGGCGGATACGCAGTATTTT

d_call: -
cdr3_length: 15
clone_size: -
v_call: TRBV7-3
j_call: TRBJ2-5
cdr3_aa: CASSTGPGEQETQYF
cdr3_nt: TGTGCCAGCAGCACCGGGCCCGGGGAGCAAGAGACCCAGTACTTC

d_call: TRBD1
cdr3_length: 13
clone_size: -
v_call: TRBV10-3
j_call: TRBJ1-1
cdr3_aa: CAISRQGMTEAFF
cdr3_nt: TGTGCCATCAGTCGACAGGGGATGACTGAAGCTTTCTTT

d_call: -
cdr3_length: 16
clone_size: -
v_call: TRBV14
j_call: TRBJ1-6
cdr3_aa: CASSHPDSNHYSPLHF
cdr3_nt: TGTGCCAGCAGCCATCCCGACAGTAACCATTATTCACCCCTCCACTTT

d_call: -
cdr3_length: 16
clone_size: -
v_call: TRBV7-8
j_call: TRBJ1-6
cdr3_aa: CASSPRALTLDSPLHF
cdr3_nt: TGTGCCAGCAGCCCCAGGGCCTTGACTTTAGATTCACCCCTCCACTTT

d_call: -
cdr3_length: 14
clone_size: -
v_call: TRBV18
j_call: TRBJ2-2
cdr3_aa: CASQTGRNTGELFF
cdr3_nt: TGTGCCAGCCAAACAGGGCGAAACACCGGGGAGCTGTTTTTT

d_call: -
cdr3_length: 15
clone_size: -
v_call: TRBV27
j_call: TRBJ1-1
cdr3_aa: CASSPTGMVNTEAFF
cdr3_nt: TGTGCCAGCAGTCCAACAGGGATGGTTAACACTGAAGCTTTCTTT

d_call: -
cdr3_length: 17
clone_size: once
v_call: TRBV6-2/TRBV6-3
j_call: TRBJ1-5
cdr3_aa: CASSYFRTHRANQPQHF
cdr3_nt: TGTGCCAGCAGTTATTTTCGGACCCACAGGGCGAATCAGCCCCAGCATTTT

d_call: TRBD1
cdr3_length: 18
clone_size: -
v_call: TRBV5-4
j_call: TRBJ2-4
cdr3_aa: CASSPPATGGLAKNIQYF
cdr3_nt: TGTGCCAGCAGCCCCCCCGCGACAGGGGGGCTAGCCAAAAACATTCAGTACTTC

d_call: TRBD1
cdr3_length: 14
clone_size: -
v_call: TRBV7-9
j_call: TRBJ1-2
cdr3_aa: CASSSGQGEYGYTF
cdr3_nt: TGTGCCAGCAGCTCGGGACAGGGAGAGTATGGCTACACCTTC

d_call: TRBD1
cdr3_length: 17
clone_size: once
v_call: TRBV10-3
j_call: TRBJ2-2
cdr3_aa: CAISESDRASRTGELFF
cdr3_nt: TGTGCCATCAGTGAGTCCGACAGGGCGTCTCGCACCGGGGAGCTGTTTTTT

d_call: -
cdr3_length: 12
clone_size: -
v_call: TRBV6-5
j_call: TRBJ1-1
cdr3_aa: CASRGANTEAFF
cdr3_nt: TGTGCCAGCAGGGGAGCGAACACTGAAGCTTTCTTT

d_call: TRBD1
cdr3_length: 16
clone_size: -
v_call: TRBV18
j_call: TRBJ1-1
cdr3_aa: CASIKKKDRMNTEAFF
cdr3_nt: TGTGCCAGCATAAAAAAAAAGGACAGGATGAACACTGAAGCTTTCTTT

d_call: TRBD2
cdr3_length: 15
clone_size: -
v_call: TRBV6-5
j_call: TRBJ2-1
cdr3_aa: CASSYERGSYNEQFF
cdr3_nt: TGTGCCAGCAGTTACGAGCGGGGCTCCTACAATGAGCAGTTCTTC

d_call: -
cdr3_length: 14
clone_size: once
v_call: TRBV18
j_call: TRBJ1-5
cdr3_aa: CASSGVGGGQPQHF
cdr3_nt: TGTGCCAGCTCGGGCGTCGGGGGTGGCCAGCCCCAGCATTTT